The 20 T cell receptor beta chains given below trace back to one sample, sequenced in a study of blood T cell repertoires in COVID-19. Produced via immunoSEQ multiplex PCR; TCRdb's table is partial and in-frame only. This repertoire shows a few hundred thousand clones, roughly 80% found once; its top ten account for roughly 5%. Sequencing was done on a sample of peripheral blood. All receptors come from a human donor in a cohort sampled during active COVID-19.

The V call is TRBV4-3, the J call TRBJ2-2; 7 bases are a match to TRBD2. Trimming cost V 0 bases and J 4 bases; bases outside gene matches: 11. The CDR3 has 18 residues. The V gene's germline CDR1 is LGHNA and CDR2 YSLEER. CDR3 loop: CASSQDTLRGIPTGELFF. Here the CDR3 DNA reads TGCGCCAGCAGCCAAGATACTTTGCGGGGGATCCCCACCGGGGAGCTGTTTTTT.

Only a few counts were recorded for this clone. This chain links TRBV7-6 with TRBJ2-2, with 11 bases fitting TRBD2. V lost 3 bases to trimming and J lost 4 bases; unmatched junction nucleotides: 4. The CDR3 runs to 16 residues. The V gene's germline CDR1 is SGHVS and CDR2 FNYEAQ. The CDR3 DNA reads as TGTGCCAGCAGCTTTCTAGCGGGAGGAAGCACCGGGGAGCTGTTTTTT. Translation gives CASSFLAGGSTGELFF.

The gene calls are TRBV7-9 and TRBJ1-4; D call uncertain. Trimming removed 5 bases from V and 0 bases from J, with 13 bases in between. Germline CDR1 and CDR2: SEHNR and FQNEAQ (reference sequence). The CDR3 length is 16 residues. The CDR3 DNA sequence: TGTGCCAGCAGCGAGATCCTGATATCAACTAATGAAAAACTGTTTTTT. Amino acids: CASSEILISTNEKLFF. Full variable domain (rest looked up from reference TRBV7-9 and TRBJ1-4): DTGVSQNPRHKITKRGQNVTFRCDPISEHNRLYWYRQTLGQGPEFLTYFQNEAQLEKSRLLSDRFSAERPKGSFSTLEIQRTEQGDSAMYLCASSEILISTNEKLFFGSGTQLSVL.

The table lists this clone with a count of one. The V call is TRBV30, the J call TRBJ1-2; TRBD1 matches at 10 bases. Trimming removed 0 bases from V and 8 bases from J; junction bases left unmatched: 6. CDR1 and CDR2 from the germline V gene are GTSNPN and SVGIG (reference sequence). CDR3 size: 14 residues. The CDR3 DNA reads TGTGCCTGGAGTGTAGACAGGGGGCTTTGGGGCTACACCTTC. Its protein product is CAWSVDRGLWGYTF.

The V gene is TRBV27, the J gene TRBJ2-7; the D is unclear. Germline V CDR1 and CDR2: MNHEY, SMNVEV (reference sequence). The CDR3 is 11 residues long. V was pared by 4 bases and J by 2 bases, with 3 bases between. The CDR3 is CASSSTYEQYF. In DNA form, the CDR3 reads TGTGCCAGCAGTTCTACCTACGAGCAGTACTTC.

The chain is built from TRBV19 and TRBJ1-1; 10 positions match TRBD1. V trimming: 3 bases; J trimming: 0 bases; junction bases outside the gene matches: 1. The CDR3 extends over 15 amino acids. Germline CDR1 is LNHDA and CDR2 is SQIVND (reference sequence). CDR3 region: CASSMGTGVNTEAFF. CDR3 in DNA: TGTGCCAGTAGTATGGGGACAGGGGTGAACACTGAAGCTTTCTTT.

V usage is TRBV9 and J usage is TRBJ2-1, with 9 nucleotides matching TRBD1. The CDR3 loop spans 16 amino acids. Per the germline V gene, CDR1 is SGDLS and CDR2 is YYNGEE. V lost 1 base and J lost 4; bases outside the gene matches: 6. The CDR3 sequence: CASSVSVTGGYNEQFF. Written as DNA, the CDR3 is TGTGCCAGCAGCGTATCGGTGACAGGGGGGTACAATGAGCAGTTCTTC. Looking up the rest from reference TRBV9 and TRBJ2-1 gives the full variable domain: DSGVTQTPKHLITATGQRVTLRCSPRSGDLSVYWYQQSLDQGLQFLIQYYNGEERAKGNILERFSAQQFPDLHSELNLSSLELGDSALYFCASSVSVTGGYNEQFFGPGTRLTVL.

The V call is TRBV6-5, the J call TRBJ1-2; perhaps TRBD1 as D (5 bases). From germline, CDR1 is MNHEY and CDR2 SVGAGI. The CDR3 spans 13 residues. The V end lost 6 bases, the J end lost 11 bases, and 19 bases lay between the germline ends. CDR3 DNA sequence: TGTGCCAGCAGGAATATTGGACAAGGACCTTACACCTTC. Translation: CASRNIGQGPYTF.

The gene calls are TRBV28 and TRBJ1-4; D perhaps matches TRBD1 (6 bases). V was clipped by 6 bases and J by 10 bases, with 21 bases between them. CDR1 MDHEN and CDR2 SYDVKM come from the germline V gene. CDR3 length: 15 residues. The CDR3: CASREGQSRTGKLFF. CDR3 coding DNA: TGTGCCAGCAGAGAAGGACAGAGTAGAACGGGAAAACTGTTTTTT.

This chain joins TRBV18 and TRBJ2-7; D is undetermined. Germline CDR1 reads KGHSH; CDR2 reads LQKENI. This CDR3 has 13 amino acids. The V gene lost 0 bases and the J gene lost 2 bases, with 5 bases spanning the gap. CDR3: CASSPPLTYEQYF. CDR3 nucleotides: TGTGCCAGCTCACCACCGTTAACCTACGAGCAGTACTTC.

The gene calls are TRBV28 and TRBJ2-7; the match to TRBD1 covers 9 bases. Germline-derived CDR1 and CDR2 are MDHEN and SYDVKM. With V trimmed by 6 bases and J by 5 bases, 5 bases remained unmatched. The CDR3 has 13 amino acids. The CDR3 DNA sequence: TGTGCCAGCAGCATACAGGGGGCGGACGAGCAGTACTTC. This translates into CASSIQGADEQYF.

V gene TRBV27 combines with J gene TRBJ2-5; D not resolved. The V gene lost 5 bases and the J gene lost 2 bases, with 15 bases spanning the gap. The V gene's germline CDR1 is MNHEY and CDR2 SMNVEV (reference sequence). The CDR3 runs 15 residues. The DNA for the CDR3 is TGTGCCAGCAGTCCTTCAGATCCTTATCAAGAGACCCAGTACTTC. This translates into CASSPSDPYQETQYF.

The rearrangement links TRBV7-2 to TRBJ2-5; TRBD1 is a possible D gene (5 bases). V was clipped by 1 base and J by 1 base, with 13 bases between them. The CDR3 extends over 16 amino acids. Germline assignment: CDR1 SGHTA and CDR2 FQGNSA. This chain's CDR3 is CASSLGWGPPQETQYF. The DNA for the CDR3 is TGTGCCAGCAGCTTAGGTTGGGGCCCCCCCCAAGAGACCCAGTACTTC.

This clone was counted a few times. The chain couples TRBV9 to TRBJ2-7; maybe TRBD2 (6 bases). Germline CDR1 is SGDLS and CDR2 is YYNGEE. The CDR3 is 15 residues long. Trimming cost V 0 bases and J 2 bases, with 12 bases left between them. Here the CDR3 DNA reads TGTGCCAGCAGCGTAGGGGGGGAAACCCCCTACGAGCAGTACTTC. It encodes CASSVGGETPYEQYF.

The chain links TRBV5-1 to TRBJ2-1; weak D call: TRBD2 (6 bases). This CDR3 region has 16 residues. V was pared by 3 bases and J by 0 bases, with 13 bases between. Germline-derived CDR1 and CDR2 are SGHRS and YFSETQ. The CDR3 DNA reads TGCGCCAGCAGCTGGGAGACTAGAGGCTCCTACAATGAGCAGTTCTTC. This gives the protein CASSWETRGSYNEQFF.

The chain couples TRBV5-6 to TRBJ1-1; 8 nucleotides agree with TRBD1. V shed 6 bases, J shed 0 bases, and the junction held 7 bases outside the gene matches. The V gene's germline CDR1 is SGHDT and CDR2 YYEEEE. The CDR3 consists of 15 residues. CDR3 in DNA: TGTGCCAGCATAGACAGGGGCCATCTGAACACTGAAGCTTTCTTT. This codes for CASIDRGHLNTEAFF.

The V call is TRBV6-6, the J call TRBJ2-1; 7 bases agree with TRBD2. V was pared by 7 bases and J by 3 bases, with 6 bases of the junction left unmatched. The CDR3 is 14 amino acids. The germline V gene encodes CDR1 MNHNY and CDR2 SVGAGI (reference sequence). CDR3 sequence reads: CASTTLALYNEQFF. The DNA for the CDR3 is TGTGCCAGCACCACACTAGCGCTCTACAATGAGCAGTTCTTC.

The CDR3 is CAWSEGTSGRSDTQYF. Written as DNA, the CDR3 is TGTGCCTGGAGTGAGGGGACTAGCGGGAGGTCTGATACGCAGTATTTT. The V and J genes are TRBV30 and TRBJ2-3; 15 bases agree with TRBD2. The CDR3 is made up of 16 amino acids. J lost 6 bases, V lost 1 base, and 5 bases had no gene match. The germline V gene encodes CDR1 GTSNPN and CDR2 SVGIG (reference sequence). The full variable domain, rest sourced from reference TRBV30 and TRBJ2-3, is SQTIHQWPATLVQPVGSPLSLECTVEGTSNPNLYWYRQAAGRGLQLLFYSVGIGQISSEVPQNLSASRPQDRQFILSSKKLLLSDSGFYLCAWSEGTSGRSDTQYFGPGTRLTVL.

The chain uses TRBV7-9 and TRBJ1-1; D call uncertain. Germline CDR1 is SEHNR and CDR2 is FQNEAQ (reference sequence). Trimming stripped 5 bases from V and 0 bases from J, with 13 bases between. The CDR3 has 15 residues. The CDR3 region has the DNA TGTGCCAGCAGCCGAAACAGATTGCTGAACACTGAAGCTTTCTTT. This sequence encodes CASSRNRLLNTEAFF.

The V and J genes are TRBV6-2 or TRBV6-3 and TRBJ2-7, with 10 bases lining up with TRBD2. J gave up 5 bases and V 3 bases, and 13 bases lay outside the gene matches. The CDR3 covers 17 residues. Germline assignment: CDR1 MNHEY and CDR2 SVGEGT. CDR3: CASSYGLAEVLANEQYF. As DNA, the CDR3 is TGTGCCAGCAGTTATGGACTAGCGGAGGTCCTTGCTAACGAGCAGTACTTC.